This TCR beta chain was recorded in a study of blood T cells in healthy people across ages. Whole-study findings and limits: Naive and antigen-experienced cells could not be conclusively compared, given unsorted PBMCs. One million T cells yielded diversity estimates that were considered underestimates.

Using a J-beta primer mix together with a sample-barcoded 5' primer, a second PCR was run for about 7 to 12 cycles. Via MiXCR, TCRdb re-called the 5' RACE reads, giving one row per CDR3 protein. The sample contains hundreds of thousands of distinct CDR3 sequences, less than 35% of which appear only once. CDR1 is SGDLS and CDR2 is YYNGEE in the germline V gene. Trimming at V came to 1 base and at J to 2 bases, leaving 9 bases not matched to a gene. The CDR3 is made up of 17 amino acids. This clonotype showed up just a few times. Its cognate antigen is unknown. V and J are TRBV9 and TRBJ1-3; TRBD1 matches at 7 bases. Sample: blood. The receptor's source is a woman aged 80 or over in good health. The CDR3 spells CASSVSSQGQTGNTIYF. The CDR3 bases are TGTGCCAGCAGCGTAAGTTCACAGGGGCAGACTGGAAACACCATATATTTT.